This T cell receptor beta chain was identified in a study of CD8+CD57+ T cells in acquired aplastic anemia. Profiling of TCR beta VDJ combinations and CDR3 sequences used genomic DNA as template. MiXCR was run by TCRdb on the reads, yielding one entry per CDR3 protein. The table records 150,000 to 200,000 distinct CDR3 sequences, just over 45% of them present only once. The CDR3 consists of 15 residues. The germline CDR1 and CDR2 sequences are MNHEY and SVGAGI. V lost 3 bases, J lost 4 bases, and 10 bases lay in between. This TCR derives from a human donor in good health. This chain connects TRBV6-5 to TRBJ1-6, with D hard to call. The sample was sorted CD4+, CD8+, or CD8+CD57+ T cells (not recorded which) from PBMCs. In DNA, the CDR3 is TGTGCCAGCAGTTATGGTGGTGTGTATAATTCACCCCTCCACTTT. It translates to CASSYGGVYNSPLHF.